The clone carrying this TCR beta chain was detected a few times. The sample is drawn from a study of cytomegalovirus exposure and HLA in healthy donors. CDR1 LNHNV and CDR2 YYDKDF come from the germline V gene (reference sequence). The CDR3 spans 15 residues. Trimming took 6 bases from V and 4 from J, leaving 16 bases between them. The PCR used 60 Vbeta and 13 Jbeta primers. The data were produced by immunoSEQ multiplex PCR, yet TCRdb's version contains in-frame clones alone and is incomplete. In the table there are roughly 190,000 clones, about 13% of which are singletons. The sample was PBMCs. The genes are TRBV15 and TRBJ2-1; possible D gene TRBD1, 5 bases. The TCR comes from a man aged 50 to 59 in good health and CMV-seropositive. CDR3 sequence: CATSRPGSLYNEQFF. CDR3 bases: TGTGCCACCAGTAGGCCAGGGTCTTTATACAATGAGCAGTTCTTC.